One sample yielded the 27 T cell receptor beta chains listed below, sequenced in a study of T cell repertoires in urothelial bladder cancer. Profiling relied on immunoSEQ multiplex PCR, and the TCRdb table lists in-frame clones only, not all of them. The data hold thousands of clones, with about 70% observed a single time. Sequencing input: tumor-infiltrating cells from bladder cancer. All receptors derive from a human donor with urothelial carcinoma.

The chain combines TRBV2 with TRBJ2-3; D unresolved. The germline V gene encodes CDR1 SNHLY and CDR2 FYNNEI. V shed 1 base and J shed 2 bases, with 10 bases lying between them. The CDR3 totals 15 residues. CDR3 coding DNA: TGTGCCAGCAGTGAAGGTCGGATCCCCACAGATACGCAGTATTTT. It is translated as CASSEGRIPTDTQYF.

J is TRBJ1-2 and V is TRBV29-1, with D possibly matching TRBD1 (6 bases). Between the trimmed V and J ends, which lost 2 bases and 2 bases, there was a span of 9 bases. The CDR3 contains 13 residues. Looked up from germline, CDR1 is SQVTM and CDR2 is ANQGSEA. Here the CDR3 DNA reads TGCAGCGTTGAACCCAGGGGCAACTATGGCTACACCTTC. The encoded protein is CSVEPRGNYGYTF.

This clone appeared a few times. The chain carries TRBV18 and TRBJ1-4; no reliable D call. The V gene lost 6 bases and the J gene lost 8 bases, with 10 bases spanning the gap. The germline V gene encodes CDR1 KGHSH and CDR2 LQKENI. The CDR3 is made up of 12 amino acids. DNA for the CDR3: TGTGCCAGCTCGCCGAGTAGGGAAAAACTGTTTTTT. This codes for CASSPSREKLFF.

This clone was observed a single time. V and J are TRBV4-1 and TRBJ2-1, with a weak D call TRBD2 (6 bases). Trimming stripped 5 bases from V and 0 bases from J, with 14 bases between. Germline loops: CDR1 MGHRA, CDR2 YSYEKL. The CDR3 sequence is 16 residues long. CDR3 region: CASSFIAAFSYNEQFF. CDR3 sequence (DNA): TGCGCCAGCAGCTTTATAGCGGCTTTCTCCTACAATGAGCAGTTCTTC.

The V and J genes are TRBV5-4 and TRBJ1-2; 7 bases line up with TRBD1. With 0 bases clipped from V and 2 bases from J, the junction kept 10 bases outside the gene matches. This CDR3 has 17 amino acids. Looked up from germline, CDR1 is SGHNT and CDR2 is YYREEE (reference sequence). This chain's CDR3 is CASSLGDRNNRNYGYTF. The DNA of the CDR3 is TGTGCCAGCAGCTTGGGGGACAGAAACAACCGCAACTATGGCTACACCTTC.

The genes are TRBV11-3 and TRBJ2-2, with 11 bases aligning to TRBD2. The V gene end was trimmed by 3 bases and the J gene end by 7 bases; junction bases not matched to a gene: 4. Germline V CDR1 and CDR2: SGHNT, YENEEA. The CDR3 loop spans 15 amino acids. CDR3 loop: CASSLTSGAGGELFF. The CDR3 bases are TGTGCCAGCAGCTTGACTAGCGGGGCGGGCGGGGAGCTGTTTTTT.

The DNA of the CDR3 is TGTGCCATCCAGGGGAGCTCCTATAATTCACCCCTCCACTTT. Protein: CAIQGSSYNSPLHF. The chain joins TRBV10-3 to TRBJ1-6, with D perhaps matching TRBD1 (6 bases). Per the germline V gene, CDR1 is ENHRY and CDR2 is SYGVKD. This CDR3 has 14 residues. V lost 8 bases and J 0 bases, leaving 8 bases between the germline ends.

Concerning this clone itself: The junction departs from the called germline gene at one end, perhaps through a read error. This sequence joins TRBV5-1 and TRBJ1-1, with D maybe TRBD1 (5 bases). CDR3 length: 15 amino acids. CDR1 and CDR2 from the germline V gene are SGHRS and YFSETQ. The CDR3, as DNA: TGCGCCAGCAGCTTGGGGGACCTTCCGAACACTGAAACTTTCTTT. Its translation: CASSLGDLPNTETFF.

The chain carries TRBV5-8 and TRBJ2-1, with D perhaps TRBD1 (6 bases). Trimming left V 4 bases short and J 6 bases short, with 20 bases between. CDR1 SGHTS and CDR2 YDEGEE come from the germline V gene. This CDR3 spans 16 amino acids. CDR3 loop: CASSPRQAVVSNEQFF. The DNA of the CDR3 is TGTGCCAGCAGCCCCAGACAGGCGGTAGTTTCCAATGAGCAGTTCTTC.

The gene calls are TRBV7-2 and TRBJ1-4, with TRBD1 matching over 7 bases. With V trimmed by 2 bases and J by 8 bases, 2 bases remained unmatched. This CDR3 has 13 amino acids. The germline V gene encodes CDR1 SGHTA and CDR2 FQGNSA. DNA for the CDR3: TGTGCCAGCAGCTTAATGACAGGGGAAAAACTGTTTTTT. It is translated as CASSLMTGEKLFF.

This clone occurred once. In DNA form, the CDR3 reads TGCGCCAGCAGCTTTCTAACAGGGGACGGGGCTGAAGCTTTCTTT. It codes for CASSFLTGDGAEAFF. The rearrangement joins TRBV5-1 to TRBJ1-1; 7 nucleotides agree with TRBD1. The CDR3 is made up of 15 amino acids. Germline V gives CDR1 SGHRS, CDR2 YFSETQ. V was pared by 2 bases and J by 6 bases, with 10 bases of the junction left unmatched.

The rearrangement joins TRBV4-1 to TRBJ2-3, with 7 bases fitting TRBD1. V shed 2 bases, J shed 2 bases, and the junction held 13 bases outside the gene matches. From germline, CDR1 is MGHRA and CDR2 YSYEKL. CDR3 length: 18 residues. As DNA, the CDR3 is TGCGCCAGCAGCCAAAGGATAAAGGGACAGAGCTTCACAGATACGCAGTATTTT. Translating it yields CASSQRIKGQSFTDTQYF.

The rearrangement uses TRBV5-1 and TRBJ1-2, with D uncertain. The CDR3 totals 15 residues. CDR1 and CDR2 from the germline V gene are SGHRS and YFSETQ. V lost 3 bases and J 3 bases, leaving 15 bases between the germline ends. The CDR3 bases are TGCGCCAGCAGCTCCGGCCAGAACCAATACTATGGCTACACCTTC. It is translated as CASSSGQNQYYGYTF.

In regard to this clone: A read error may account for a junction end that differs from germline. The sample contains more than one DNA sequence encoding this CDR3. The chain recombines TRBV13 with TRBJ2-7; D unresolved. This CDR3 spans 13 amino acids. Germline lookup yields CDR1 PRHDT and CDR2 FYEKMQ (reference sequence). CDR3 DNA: TGTGCCAGTAGCTTAATCTCCGAATACGAGCAGTACTTC. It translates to CASSLISEYEQYF.

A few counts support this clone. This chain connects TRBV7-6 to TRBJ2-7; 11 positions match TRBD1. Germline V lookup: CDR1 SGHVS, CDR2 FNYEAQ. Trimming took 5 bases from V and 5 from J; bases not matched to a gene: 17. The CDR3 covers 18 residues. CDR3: CASSPGARDRGSTDEQYF. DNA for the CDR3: TGTGCCAGCAGCCCGGGGGCCCGGGACAGGGGGAGTACAGACGAGCAGTACTTC.

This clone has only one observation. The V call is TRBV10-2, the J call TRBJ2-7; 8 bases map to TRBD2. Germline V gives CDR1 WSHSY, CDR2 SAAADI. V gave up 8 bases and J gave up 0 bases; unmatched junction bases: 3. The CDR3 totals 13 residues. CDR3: CASLGTSSYEQYF. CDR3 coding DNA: TGCGCCAGCCTTGGGACTAGCTCCTACGAGCAGTACTTC.

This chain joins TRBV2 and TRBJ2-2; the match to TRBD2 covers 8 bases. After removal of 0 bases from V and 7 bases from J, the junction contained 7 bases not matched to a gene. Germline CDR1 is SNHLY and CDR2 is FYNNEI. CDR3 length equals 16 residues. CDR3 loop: CASSEAYWRGDGELFF. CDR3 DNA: TGTGCCAGCAGTGAAGCGTATTGGCGGGGGGACGGGGAGCTGTTTTTT.

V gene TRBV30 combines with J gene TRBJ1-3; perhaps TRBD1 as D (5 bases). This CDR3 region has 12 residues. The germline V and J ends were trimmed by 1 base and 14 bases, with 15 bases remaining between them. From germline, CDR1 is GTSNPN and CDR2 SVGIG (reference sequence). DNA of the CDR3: TGTGCCTGGAGTGCAGGGAAAGAGCACCTATATTTT. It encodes CAWSAGKEHLYF.

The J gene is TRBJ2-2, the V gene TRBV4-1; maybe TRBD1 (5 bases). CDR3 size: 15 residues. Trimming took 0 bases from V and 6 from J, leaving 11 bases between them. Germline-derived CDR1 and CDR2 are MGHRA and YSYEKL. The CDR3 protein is CASSQEPTGPGELFF. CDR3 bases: TGCGCCAGCAGCCAAGAGCCTACAGGTCCCGGGGAGCTGTTTTTT.

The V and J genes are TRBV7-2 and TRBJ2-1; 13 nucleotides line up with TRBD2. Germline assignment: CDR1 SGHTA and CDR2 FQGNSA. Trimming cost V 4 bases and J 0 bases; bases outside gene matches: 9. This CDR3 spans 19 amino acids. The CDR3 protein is CASSYTSGGALSSYNEQFF. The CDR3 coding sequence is TGTGCCAGCAGCTACACTAGCGGGGGGGCCCTAAGCTCCTACAATGAGCAGTTCTTC.

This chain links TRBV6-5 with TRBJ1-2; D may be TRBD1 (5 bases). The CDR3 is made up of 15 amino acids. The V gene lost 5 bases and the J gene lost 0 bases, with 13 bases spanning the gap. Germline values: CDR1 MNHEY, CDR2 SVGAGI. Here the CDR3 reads CASSRGVGANYGYTF. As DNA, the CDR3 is TGTGCCAGCAGTAGGGGAGTCGGAGCTAACTATGGCTACACCTTC.

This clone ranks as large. The CDR3 spells CASSDLGSGELFF. Written as DNA, the CDR3 is TGTGCCAGCAGTGATCTGGGGTCCGGGGAGCTGTTTTTT. This chain links TRBV6-1 with TRBJ2-2; D is undetermined. From germline, CDR1 is MNHNS and CDR2 SASEGT. V was shortened by 3 bases and J by 6 bases, with 8 bases between the two germline ends. The CDR3 covers 13 residues.

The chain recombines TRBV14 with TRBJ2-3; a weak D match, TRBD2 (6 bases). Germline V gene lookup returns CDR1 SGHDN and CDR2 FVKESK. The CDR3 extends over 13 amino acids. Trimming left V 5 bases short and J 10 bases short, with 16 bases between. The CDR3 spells CASSFTGGVAQYF. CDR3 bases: TGTGCCAGCAGCTTTACCGGAGGGGTGGCGCAGTATTTT.

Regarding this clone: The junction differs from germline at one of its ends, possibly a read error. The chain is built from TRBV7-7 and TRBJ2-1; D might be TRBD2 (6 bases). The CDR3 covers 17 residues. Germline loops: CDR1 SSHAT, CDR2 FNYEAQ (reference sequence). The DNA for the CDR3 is TGTGCTAGCAGCCCTAGATCCGGGACTGGCTCCTACAATGAGCAGTTCTTC. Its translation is CASSPRSGTGSYNEQFF.

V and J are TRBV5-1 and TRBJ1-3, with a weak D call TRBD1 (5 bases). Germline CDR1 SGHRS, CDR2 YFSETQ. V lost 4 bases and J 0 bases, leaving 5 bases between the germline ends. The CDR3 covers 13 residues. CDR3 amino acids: CASSGGSGNTIYF. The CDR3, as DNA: TGCGCCAGCAGCGGGGGCTCTGGAAACACCATATATTTT.

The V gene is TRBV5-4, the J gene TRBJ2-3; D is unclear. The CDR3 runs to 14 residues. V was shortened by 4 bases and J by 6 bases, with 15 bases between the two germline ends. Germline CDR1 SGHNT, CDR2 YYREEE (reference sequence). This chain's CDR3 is CASSLILGSDTQYF. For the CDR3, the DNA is TGTGCCAGCAGCCTAATCCTAGGGTCTGATACGCAGTATTTT.

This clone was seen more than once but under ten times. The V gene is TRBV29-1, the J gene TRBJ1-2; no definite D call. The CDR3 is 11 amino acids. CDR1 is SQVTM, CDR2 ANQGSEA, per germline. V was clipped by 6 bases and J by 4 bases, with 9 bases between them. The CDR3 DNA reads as TGCAGCGTGGGGAACGGCTATGGCTACACCTTC. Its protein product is CSVGNGYGYTF.